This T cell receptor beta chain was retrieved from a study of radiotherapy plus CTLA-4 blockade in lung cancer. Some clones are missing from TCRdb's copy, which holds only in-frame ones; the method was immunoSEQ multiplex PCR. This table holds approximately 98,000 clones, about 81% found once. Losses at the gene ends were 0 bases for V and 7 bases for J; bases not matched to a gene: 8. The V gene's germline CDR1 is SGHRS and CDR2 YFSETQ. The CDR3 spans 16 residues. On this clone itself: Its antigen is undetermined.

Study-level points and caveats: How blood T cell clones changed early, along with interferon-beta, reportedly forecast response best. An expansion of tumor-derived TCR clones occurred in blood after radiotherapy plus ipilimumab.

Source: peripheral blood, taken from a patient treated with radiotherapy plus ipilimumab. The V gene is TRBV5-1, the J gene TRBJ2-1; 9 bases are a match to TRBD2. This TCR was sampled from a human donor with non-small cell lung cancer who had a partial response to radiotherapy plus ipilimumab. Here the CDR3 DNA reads TGCGCCAGCAGCTTGGTTGGGACTAGCTTCATGAATGAGCAGTTCTTC. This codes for CASSLVGTSFMNEQFF.